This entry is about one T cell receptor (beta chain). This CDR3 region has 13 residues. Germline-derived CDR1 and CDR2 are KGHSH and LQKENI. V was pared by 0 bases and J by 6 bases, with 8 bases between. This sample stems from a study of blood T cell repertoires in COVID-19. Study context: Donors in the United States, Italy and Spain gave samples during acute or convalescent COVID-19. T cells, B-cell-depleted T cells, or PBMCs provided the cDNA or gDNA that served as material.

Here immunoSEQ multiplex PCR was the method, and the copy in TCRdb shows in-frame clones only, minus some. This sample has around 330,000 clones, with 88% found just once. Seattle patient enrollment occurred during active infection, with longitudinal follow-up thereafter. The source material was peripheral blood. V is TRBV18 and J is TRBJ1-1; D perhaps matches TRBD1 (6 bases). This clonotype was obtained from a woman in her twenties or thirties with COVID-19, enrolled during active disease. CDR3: CASSPPGGAEAFF. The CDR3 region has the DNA TGTGCCAGCTCACCACCAGGGGGTGCTGAAGCTTTCTTT.